The 14 T cell receptor beta chains presented below share a single source sample, sequenced in a study of CD8 T cells in ankylosing spondylitis. TCRdb recomputed calls from the 5' RACE reads with MiXCR, one row per CDR3 protein. The table has 250,000 to 400,000 distinct CDR3 sequences, roughly 10% seen once. Sample: blood, either unsorted or a sorted T cell fraction (not recorded which). The receptors were gathered from a female donor with ankylosing spondylitis or in good health (not recorded which).

The V gene is TRBV7-9, the J gene TRBJ1-4; TRBD1 matches 7 bases. The CDR3 runs 17 residues. V trimming: 5 bases; J trimming: 5 bases; junction bases outside the gene matches: 14. Germline V gene data show CDR1 as SEHNR and CDR2 as FQNEAQ (reference sequence). In DNA form, the CDR3 reads TGTGCCAGCAGCATCCCTGAGAGGGGACAGCTAAATGAAAAACTGTTTTTT. This codes for CASSIPERGQLNEKLFF.

V and J are TRBV2 and TRBJ2-1, with 13 bases lining up with TRBD2. The J segment lost 9 bases and the V segment lost 8 bases, leaving 16 bases of the junction unmatched. CDR1 is SNHLY, CDR2 FYNNEI, per germline. The CDR3 runs 17 residues. The CDR3 DNA reads as TGTGCCAGCTTTATGGGCCCCGGACTAGCGGGAGTGGGTGAGCAGTTCTTC. This translates into CASFMGPGLAGVGEQFF.

This clonotype was counted many times. The rearrangement links TRBV14 to TRBJ2-7; D uncertain. V was trimmed by 4 bases and J by 3 bases, leaving 10 bases between them. The CDR3 is 13 amino acids. Looked up from germline, CDR1 is SGHDN and CDR2 is FVKESK. CDR3 DNA sequence: TGTGCCAGCAGCCTTGTCCGATACTACGAGCAGTACTTC. Encoded protein: CASSLVRYYEQYF.

This clonotype was counted at least ten times. The chain couples TRBV20-1 to TRBJ2-2; D may be TRBD1 (6 bases). Looked up from germline, CDR1 is DFQATT and CDR2 is SNEGSKA (reference sequence). Trimming stripped 5 bases from V and 1 base from J, with 8 bases between. The CDR3 consists of 13 residues. CDR3 sequence reads: CSAEDRNTGELFF. The CDR3 region has the DNA TGCAGTGCTGAGGACAGGAACACCGGGGAGCTGTTTTTT.

This clonotype was seen only a few times. The rearrangement joins TRBV20-1 to TRBJ2-2; 14 positions match TRBD2. Germline V lookup: CDR1 DFQATT, CDR2 SNEGSKA (reference sequence). The CDR3 is 17 residues long. V trimming: 5 bases; J trimming: 4 bases; junction bases outside the gene matches: 9. The CDR3 sequence is CSAQRLAGGPGTGELFF. As DNA, the CDR3 is TGCAGTGCTCAAAGACTAGCGGGGGGGCCTGGCACCGGGGAGCTGTTTTTT.

The gene calls are TRBV19 and TRBJ2-2, with 8 bases that match TRBD2. The CDR3 contains 16 residues. The ends lost 1 base at V and 5 bases at J; junction bases unmatched: 6. Germline V gene lookup returns CDR1 LNHDA and CDR2 SQIVND (reference sequence). CDR3 residues: CASSIGKRERTGELFF. The CDR3 DNA is TGTGCCAGTAGTATAGGCAAGCGGGAGCGTACCGGGGAGCTGTTTTTT.

This clonotype was observed at least ten times. The gene calls are TRBV20-1 and TRBJ1-5, with TRBD1 matching over 7 bases. This CDR3 has 15 residues. V lost 5 bases, J lost 7 bases, and 14 bases stayed unmatched. CDR1 and CDR2 (germline): DFQATT, SNEGSKA (reference sequence). The CDR3 coding sequence is TGCAGTGCTCAGGACGGGACAGAGAAAGGACAGCCCCAGCATTTT. This codes for CSAQDGTEKGQPQHF.

A few counts support this clonotype. The rearrangement uses TRBV3-1 and TRBJ2-3, with TRBD2 matching 8 bases. The V and J ends lost 1 base and 2 bases, in that order; junction bases with no gene match: 5. CDR1 is LGHDT, CDR2 YNNKEL, per germline (reference sequence). The CDR3 has 16 residues. The CDR3 coding sequence is TGTGCCAGCAGCCAAGGGGCGGGGGGCCCCACAGATACGCAGTATTTT. Its translation is CASSQGAGGPTDTQYF.

Concerning this clonotype itself: A read error may explain this, as a much larger clone is one base away. The V and J genes are TRBV5-1 and TRBJ2-7; possibly TRBD2 for D (5 bases). Germline CDR1 reads SGHRS; CDR2 reads YFSETQ. V lost 0 bases and J 3 bases, leaving 13 bases between the germline ends. This CDR3 contains 15 residues. Here the CDR3 DNA reads TGCGCCAGCAGCTTGGGGGGAAAGGACTGCTACGAGCAGTACTTC. Protein product: CASSLGGKDCYEQYF.

The V gene is TRBV18, the J gene TRBJ2-7; weak D call: TRBD1 (5 bases). The germline V gene encodes CDR1 KGHSH and CDR2 LQKENI. The CDR3 sequence is 15 residues long. Trimming shortened V by 2 bases and J by 0 bases, and 11 bases separated the two germline ends. The CDR3 DNA reads TGTGCCAGCTCACCAGGCAGGGTGAGCTCCTACGAGCAGTACTTC. Encoded protein: CASSPGRVSSYEQYF.

The table lists this clonotype with many counts. V gene TRBV20-1 combines with J gene TRBJ2-5; TRBD1 might be the D (6 bases). This CDR3 has 15 residues. Looked up from germline, CDR1 is DFQATT and CDR2 is SNEGSKA (reference sequence). V was shortened by 6 bases and J by 4 bases, with 21 bases between the two germline ends. CDR3 sequence: CSAPRGSRARETQYF. CDR3 coding DNA: TGCAGTGCACCCAGGGGATCTCGGGCTCGAGAGACCCAGTACTTC.

Many counts were recorded for this clonotype. The J gene is TRBJ2-1, the V gene TRBV12-3 or TRBV12-4; 12 bases line up with TRBD2. The junction had 10 bases not matched to a gene; V was cut back by 10 bases and J by 9 bases. The CDR3 loop spans 14 amino acids. For the CDR3, the DNA is TGTGCCACCCGTCCTAGCGGGGGGGCTTTTGAGCAGTTCTTC. It translates to CATRPSGGAFEQFF.

This clonotype was detected a few times. J is TRBJ2-1 and V is TRBV7-8, with D perhaps matching TRBD2 (6 bases). The CDR3 runs 13 residues. The germline V and J ends were trimmed by 5 bases and 8 bases, with 13 bases remaining between them. Germline V lookup: CDR1 SGHVS, CDR2 FQNEAQ. For the CDR3, the DNA is TGTGCCAGCAGCGGCCCGGGGGACGATGAGCAGTTCTTC. This codes for CASSGPGDDEQFF.

This clonotype was detected ten times or more. V gene TRBV4-1 combines with J gene TRBJ2-4, with 11 bases aligning to TRBD2. The CDR3 extends over 16 amino acids. The germline CDR1 and CDR2 sequences are MGHRA and YSYEKL. The trim removed 1 base at V and 7 bases at J, leaving 6 bases unmatched. The CDR3 loop is CASSQVPTSGGNIQYF. The DNA for the CDR3 is TGCGCCAGCAGCCAAGTCCCTACTAGCGGGGGCAACATTCAGTACTTC.